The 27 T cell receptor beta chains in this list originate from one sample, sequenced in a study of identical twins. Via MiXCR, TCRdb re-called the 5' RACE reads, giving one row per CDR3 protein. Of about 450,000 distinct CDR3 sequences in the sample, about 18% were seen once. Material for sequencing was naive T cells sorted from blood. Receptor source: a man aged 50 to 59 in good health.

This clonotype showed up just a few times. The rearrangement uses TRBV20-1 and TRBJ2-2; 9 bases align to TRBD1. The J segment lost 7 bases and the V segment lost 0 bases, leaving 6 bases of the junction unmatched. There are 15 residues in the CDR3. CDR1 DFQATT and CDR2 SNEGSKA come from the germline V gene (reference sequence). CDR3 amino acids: CSARENRGQVGELFF. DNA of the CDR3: TGCAGTGCTAGAGAAAACAGGGGGCAAGTCGGGGAGCTGTTTTTT.

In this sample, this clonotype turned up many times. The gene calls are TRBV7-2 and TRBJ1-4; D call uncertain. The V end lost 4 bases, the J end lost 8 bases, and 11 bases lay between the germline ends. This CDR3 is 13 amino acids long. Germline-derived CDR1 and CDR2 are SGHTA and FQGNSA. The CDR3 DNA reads TGTGCCAGCAGCTGGCGTGTTCGAGAAAAACTGTTTTTT. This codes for CASSWRVREKLFF. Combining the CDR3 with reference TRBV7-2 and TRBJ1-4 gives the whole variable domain GAGVSQSPSNKVTEKGKDVELRCDPISGHTALYWYRQSLGQGLEFLIYFQGNSAPDKSGLPSDRFSAERTGGSVSTLTIQRTQQEDSAVYLCASSWRVREKLFFGSGTQLSVL.

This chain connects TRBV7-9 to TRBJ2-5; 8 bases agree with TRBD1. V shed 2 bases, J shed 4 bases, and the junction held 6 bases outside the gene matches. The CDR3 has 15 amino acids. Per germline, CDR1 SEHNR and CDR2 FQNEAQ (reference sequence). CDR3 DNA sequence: TGTGCCAGCAGCTTATCCAGGGGGCAGAGAGAGACCCAGTACTTC. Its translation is CASSLSRGQRETQYF.

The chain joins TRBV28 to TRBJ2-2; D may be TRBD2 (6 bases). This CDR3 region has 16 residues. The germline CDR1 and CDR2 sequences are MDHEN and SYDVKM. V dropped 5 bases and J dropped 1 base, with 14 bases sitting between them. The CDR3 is CASSPLAIGNTGELFF. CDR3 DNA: TGTGCCAGCAGTCCTCTAGCGATTGGGAACACCGGGGAGCTGTTTTTT.

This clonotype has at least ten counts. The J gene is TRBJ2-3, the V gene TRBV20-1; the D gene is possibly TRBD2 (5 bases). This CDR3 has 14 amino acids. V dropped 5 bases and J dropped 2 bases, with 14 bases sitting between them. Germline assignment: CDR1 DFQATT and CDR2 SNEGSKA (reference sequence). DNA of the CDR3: TGCAGTGCTGCCTCCTCGCGGGCCACAGATACGCAGTATTTT. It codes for CSAASSRATDTQYF.

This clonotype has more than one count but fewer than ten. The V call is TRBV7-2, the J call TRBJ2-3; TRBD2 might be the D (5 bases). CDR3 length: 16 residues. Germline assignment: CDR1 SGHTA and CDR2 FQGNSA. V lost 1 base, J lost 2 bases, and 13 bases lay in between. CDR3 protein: CASSLVRGSVTDTQYF. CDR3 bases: TGTGCCAGCAGCTTAGTACGGGGTTCGGTCACAGATACGCAGTATTTT.

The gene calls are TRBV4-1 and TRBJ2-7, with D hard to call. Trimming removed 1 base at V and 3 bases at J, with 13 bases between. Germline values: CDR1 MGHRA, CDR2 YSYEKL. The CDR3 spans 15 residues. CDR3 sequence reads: CASSQVQGMGYEQYF. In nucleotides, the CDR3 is TGCGCCAGCAGCCAAGTTCAAGGGATGGGCTACGAGCAGTACTTC.

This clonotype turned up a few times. The CDR3 bases are TGCAGCGTAACCCCCAATAGCGCTAGCACAGATACGCAGTATTTT. Its translation: CSVTPNSASTDTQYF. This chain uses TRBV29-1 with TRBJ2-3; possibly TRBD2 for D (5 bases). Deletions cut 6 bases from V and 0 bases from J, with 16 bases between. Per the germline V gene, CDR1 is SQVTM and CDR2 is ANQGSEA. The CDR3 has 15 residues.

CDR3 in DNA: TGTGCCAGCAGTGAAACGTGGGGCCTGGGGCAGTACTTC. Amino acids: CASSETWGLGQYF. The J gene is TRBJ2-7, the V gene TRBV2, with D tentatively TRBD1 (5 bases). The CDR3 spans 13 residues. Germline V gene data show CDR1 as SNHLY and CDR2 as FYNNEI. V was pared by 2 bases and J by 9 bases, with 14 bases between.

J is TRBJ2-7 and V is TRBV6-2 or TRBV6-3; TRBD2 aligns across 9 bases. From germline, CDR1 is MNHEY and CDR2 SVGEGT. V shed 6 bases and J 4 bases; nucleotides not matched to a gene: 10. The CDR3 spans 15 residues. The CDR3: CASSPAGLAGYEQYF. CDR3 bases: TGTGCCAGCAGCCCCGCGGGGCTAGCGGGATACGAGCAGTACTTC.

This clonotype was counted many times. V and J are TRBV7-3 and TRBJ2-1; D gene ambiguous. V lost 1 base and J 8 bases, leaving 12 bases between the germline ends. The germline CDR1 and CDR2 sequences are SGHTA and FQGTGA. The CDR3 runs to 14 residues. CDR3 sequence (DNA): TGTGCCAGCAGCTTAAACGGCGTTATTGATGAGCAGTTCTTC. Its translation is CASSLNGVIDEQFF.

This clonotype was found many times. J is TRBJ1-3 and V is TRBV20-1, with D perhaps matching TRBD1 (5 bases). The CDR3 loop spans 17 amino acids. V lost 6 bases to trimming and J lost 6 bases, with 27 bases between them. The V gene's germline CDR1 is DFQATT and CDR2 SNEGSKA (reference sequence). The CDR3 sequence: CSASRQGPIRSENTIYF. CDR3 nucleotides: TGCAGTGCCTCACGGCAGGGCCCGATAAGATCAGAAAACACCATATATTTT.

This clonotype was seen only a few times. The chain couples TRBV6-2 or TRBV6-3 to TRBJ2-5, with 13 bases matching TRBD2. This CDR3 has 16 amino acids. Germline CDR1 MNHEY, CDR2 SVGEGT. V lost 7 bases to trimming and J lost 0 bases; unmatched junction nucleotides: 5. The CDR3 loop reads CASIDGTSGDQETQYF. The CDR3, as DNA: TGTGCCAGCATCGACGGGACTAGCGGGGACCAAGAGACCCAGTACTTC.

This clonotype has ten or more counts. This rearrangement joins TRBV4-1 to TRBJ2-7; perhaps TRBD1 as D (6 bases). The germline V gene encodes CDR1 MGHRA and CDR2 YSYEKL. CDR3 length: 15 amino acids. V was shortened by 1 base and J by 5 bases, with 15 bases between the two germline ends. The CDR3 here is CASSQAAGVMDEQYF. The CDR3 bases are TGCGCCAGCAGCCAAGCTGCAGGGGTAATGGACGAGCAGTACTTC.

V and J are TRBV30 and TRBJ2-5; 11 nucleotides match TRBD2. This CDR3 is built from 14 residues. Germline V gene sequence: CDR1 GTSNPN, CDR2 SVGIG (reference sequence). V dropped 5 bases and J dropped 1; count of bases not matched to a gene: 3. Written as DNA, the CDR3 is TGTGCCTGGGTTCTAGCGGGAGGCCAAGAGACCCAGTACTTC. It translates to CAWVLAGGQETQYF.

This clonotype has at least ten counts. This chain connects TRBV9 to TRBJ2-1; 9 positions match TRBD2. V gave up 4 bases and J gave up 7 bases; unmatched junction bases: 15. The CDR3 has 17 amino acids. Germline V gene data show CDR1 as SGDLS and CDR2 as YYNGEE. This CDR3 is CASSPGGIAGVVNEQFF. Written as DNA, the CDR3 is TGTGCCAGCAGCCCCGGGGGAATAGCGGGAGTGGTTAATGAGCAGTTCTTC.

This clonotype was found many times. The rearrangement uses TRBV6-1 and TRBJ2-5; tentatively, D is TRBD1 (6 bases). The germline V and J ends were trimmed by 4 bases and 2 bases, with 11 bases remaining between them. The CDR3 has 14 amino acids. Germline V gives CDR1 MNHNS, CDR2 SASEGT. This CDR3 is CASSGTASQETQYF. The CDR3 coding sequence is TGTGCCAGCAGTGGGACAGCCTCTCAAGAGACCCAGTACTTC.

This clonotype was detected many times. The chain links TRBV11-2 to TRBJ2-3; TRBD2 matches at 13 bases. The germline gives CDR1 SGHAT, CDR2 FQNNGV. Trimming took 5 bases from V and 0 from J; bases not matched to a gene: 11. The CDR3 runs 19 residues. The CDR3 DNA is TGTGCCAGCAGCCCGACTAGCGGGGGGCTTAGATTCAGCACAGATACGCAGTATTTT. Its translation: CASSPTSGGLRFSTDTQYF.

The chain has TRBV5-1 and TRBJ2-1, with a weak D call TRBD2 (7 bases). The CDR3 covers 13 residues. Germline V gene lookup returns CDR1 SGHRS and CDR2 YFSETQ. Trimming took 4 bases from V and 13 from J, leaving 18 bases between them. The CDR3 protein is CASSALGGGGQFF. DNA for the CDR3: TGCGCCAGCAGCGCACTGGGCGGGGGCGGTCAGTTCTTC.

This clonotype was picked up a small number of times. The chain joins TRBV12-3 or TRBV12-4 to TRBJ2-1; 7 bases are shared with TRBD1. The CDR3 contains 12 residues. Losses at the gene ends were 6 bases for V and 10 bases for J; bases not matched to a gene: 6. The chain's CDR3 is CASRIRQGEQFF. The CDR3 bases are TGTGCCAGCAGGATCAGACAGGGAGAGCAGTTCTTC.

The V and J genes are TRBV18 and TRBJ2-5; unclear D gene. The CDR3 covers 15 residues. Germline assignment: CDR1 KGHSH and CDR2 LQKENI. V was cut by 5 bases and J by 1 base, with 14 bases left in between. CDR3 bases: TGTGCCAGCTCAACACAACAGTTGGTCCAAGAGACCCAGTACTTC. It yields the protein CASSTQQLVQETQYF.

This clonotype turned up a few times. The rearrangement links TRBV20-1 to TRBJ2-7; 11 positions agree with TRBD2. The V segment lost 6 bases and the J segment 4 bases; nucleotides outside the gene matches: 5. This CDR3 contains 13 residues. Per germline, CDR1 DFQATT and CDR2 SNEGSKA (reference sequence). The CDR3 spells CSAPLAGGYEQYF. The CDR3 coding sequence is TGCAGTGCGCCCCTAGCGGGAGGTTACGAGCAGTACTTC.

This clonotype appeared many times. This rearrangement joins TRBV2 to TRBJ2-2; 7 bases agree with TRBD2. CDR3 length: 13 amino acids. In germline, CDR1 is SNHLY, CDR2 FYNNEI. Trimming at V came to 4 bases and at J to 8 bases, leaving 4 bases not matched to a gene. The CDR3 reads CASSGEGPGELFF. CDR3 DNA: TGTGCCAGCAGTGGGGAGGGCCCGGGGGAGCTGTTTTTT.

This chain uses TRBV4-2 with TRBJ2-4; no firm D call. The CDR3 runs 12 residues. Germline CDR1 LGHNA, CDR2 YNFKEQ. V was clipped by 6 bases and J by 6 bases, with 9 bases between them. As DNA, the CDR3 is TGTGCCAGCAGTGAAAACAGAAACATTCAGTACTTC. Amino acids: CASSENRNIQYF.

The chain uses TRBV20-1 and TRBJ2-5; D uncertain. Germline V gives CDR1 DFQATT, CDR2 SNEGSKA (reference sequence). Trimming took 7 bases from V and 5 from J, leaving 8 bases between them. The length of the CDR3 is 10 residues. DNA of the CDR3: TGCAGTGTAGGCTGGGAGACCCAGTACTTC. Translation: CSVGWETQYF.

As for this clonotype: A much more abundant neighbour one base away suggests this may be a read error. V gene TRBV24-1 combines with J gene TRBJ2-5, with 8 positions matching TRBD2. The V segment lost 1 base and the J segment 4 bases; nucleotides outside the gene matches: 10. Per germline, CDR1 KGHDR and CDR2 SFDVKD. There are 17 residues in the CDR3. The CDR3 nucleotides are TGTGCCACCAGTGATTTTTTGGCGGGGGGCTTCCGAGAGACCCAGTACTTC. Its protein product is CATSDFLAGGFRETQYF.

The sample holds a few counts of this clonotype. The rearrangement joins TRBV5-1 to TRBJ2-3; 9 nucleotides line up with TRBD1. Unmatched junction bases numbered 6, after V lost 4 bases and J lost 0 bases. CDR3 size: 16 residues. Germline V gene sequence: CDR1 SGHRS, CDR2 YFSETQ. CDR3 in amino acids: CASSPGTGYSTDTQYF. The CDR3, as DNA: TGCGCCAGCAGCCCTGGGACAGGGTACAGCACAGATACGCAGTATTTT. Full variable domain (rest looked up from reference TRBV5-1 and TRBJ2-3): KAGVTQTPRYLIKTRGQQVTLSCSPISGHRSVSWYQQTPGQGLQFLFEYFSETQRNKGNFPGRFSGRQFSNSRSEMNVSTLELGDSALYLCASSPGTGYSTDTQYFGPGTRLTVL.